Presented here are 8 T cell receptor beta chains from one specimen sequenced in a study of CD8 T cells in Susac syndrome. Random hexamers were used to reverse transcribe 0.5 to 1 ug of RNA. TCRdb fed the immunoSEQ multiplex PCR reads into MiXCR, producing one record per CDR3 protein. This sample yields around 200,000 distinct CDR3 sequences, of which about 93% are seen a single time; approximately 0.099% belongs to the top ten. Input material: CD4+ T cells from PBMCs. These receptors were obtained from a human donor with Susac syndrome.

The CDR3: CSARGPPGTGNNSPLHF. CDR3 in DNA: TGCAGTGCTAGGGGCCCCCCCGGGACAGGAAATAATTCACCCCTCCACTTT. The rearrangement links TRBV20-1 to TRBJ1-6; 8 bases match TRBD1. This CDR3 region has 17 residues. V lost 3 bases to trimming and J lost 5 bases; unmatched junction nucleotides: 12. In germline, CDR1 is DFQATT, CDR2 SNEGSKA (reference sequence).

The gene calls are TRBV11-1 and TRBJ2-1; D is ambiguous. Germline CDR1 SGHAT, CDR2 FQDESV (reference sequence). The CDR3 consists of 14 residues. V lost 2 bases to trimming and J lost 8 bases, with 13 bases between them. The CDR3 bases are TGTGCCAGCAGCTTACGTTTTCCGGGCCATGAGCAGTTCTTC. This encodes CASSLRFPGHEQFF. Together with reference TRBV11-1 and TRBJ2-1, the CDR3 gives the full variable domain: EAEVAQSPRYKITEKSQAVAFWCDPISGHATLYWYRQILGQGPELLVQFQDESVVDDSQLPKDRFSAERLKGVDSTLKIQPAELGDSAMYLCASSLRFPGHEQFFGPGTRLTVL.

The rearrangement joins TRBV20-1 to TRBJ2-3; possible D gene TRBD2, 6 bases. The germline V gene encodes CDR1 DFQATT and CDR2 SNEGSKA (reference sequence). V dropped 5 bases and J dropped 3 bases, with 15 bases sitting between them. The CDR3 loop spans 14 amino acids. The CDR3 DNA reads as TGCAGTGCTTCCCGGGAGATCAGTACAGATACGCAGTATTTT. Its translation: CSASREISTDTQYF.

CDR3 residues: CASSQDGSSYEQYF. The CDR3 DNA reads TGCGCCAGCAGCCAAGACGGTAGCTCCTACGAGCAGTACTTC. The gene calls are TRBV4-3 and TRBJ2-7; the D is unclear. Germline values: CDR1 LGHNA, CDR2 YSLEER. V was clipped by 0 bases and J by 0 bases, with 6 bases between them. The CDR3 covers 14 residues.

The gene calls are TRBV20-1 and TRBJ1-5; D unclear. Per the germline V gene, CDR1 is DFQATT and CDR2 is SNEGSKA (reference sequence). V lost 0 bases, J lost 3 bases, and 6 bases lay in between. This CDR3 is 13 amino acids long. The CDR3: CSARDENNQPQHF. In DNA form, the CDR3 reads TGCAGTGCTAGAGATGAAAACAATCAGCCCCAGCATTTT.

This clonotype was counted once. The V call is TRBV28, the J call TRBJ2-5; D possibly uses TRBD1 or TRBD2 (5 bases each). The CDR3 loop spans 14 amino acids. Between the trimmed V and J ends, which lost 6 bases and 2 bases, there was a span of 13 bases. Germline V gene sequence: CDR1 MDHEN, CDR2 SYDVKM. Here the CDR3 reads CASSRWGFQETQYF. DNA of the CDR3: TGTGCCAGCAGCCGGTGGGGGTTTCAAGAGACCCAGTACTTC.

The chain has TRBV24-1 and TRBJ2-2, with TRBD1 matching 7 bases. The CDR3 has 15 residues. J gave up 2 bases and V 7 bases, and 6 bases lay outside the gene matches. Germline V lookup: CDR1 KGHDR, CDR2 SFDVKD. The CDR3 sequence is CATSTGTENTGELFF. The CDR3 DNA follows: TGTGCCACCAGCACCGGGACAGAAAACACCGGGGAGCTGTTTTTT.

The chain couples TRBV2 to TRBJ2-1; the D gene is possibly TRBD2 (6 bases). Trimming stripped 5 bases from V and 1 base from J, with 24 bases between. There are 19 residues in the CDR3. Germline CDR1 SNHLY, CDR2 FYNNEI. CDR3 sequence reads: CASSRFKAASDQSYNEQFF. The CDR3 region has the DNA TGTGCCAGCAGTCGTTTTAAGGCAGCTAGCGACCAATCCTACAATGAGCAGTTCTTC.